The clone carrying this T cell receptor beta chain showed up many times. Antigen specificity is unknown. Trimming took 1 base from V and 6 from J, leaving 7 bases between them. The CDR3 is made up of 13 amino acids. Germline-derived CDR1 and CDR2 are SGHTA and FQGNSA. A single record per CDR3 protein comes from TCRdb applying MiXCR to the 5' RACE reads. The sample lists about 52,000 distinct CDR3 sequences; around 4% were seen once. Where libraries were unsorted, they were derived from 2 million PBMCs stored at -80 degrees C. This record belongs to a study of neurological immune-mediated disorders. General study findings and limits: The absence of any CDR3 amino acid sequence shared by expanded clones across subjects suggests that repertoires were private in all groups.

The TCR comes from a man aged 55 to 70 with multiple sclerosis. J is TRBJ1-5 and V is TRBV7-2; perhaps TRBD1 as D (5 bases). What was sequenced was PBMCs. The CDR3 is CASSLVGAQPQHF. The DNA of the CDR3 is TGTGCCAGCAGCTTAGTTGGGGCTCAGCCCCAGCATTTT.